The clone carrying this TCR beta chain was detected ten times or more. Its specificity is unknown. The CDR3 has 15 residues. Trimming removed 6 bases at V and 2 bases at J, with 20 bases between. Germline CDR1 is DFQATT and CDR2 is SNEGSKA (reference sequence). The data are from a study of T cells in Graves' hyperthyroidism and ophthalmopathy. Whole-study context: The blood sample was taken at first diagnosis, before treatment began. General study results and limits: Model-based prediction identified ophthalmopathy a median 6.5 months prior to its onset.

Subjects with ophthalmopathy showed a Clinical Activity Score no lower than 3, a NOSPECS grade no lower than 4, and a duration shorter than 3 months. Amplification of TCR beta CDR3 regions used RNA as the template. Primed by the HTBI set, a first-round RT-PCR was run on the TCR CDR3. TCRdb ran MiXCR on the multiplex PCR reads and lists one entry per CDR3 protein. The data hold approximately 610,000 distinct CDR3 sequences, with under 15% observed a single time. This clonotype was sampled from a woman aged 40 to 50 with Graves' ophthalmopathy. The rearrangement joins TRBV20-1 to TRBJ2-7, with D possibly TRBD2 on 6 matching bases. Sequencing was carried out using blood. CDR3 sequence: CSASPAGSPTYEQYF. As DNA, the CDR3 is TGCAGTGCATCTCCCGCGGGAAGTCCAACCTACGAGCAGTACTTC.